This note documents a single T cell receptor beta chain sequence. What it recognizes is unknown. The sample belongs to a study of cytomegalovirus exposure and HLA in healthy donors. Overall study context: Falling in the Caucasian-associated ancestry cluster were 81% of approximately 410 genotyped donors.

The PCR made use of 60 Vbeta and 13 Jbeta primers. Sequencing used immunoSEQ multiplex PCR; TCRdb keeps in-frame clones, though not all of them. In the table there are roughly 150,000 clones, around 68% of which are singletons. CDR3 length equals 15 residues. V gave up 7 bases and J gave up 0 bases; unmatched junction bases: 4. Germline assignment: CDR1 SGHVS and CDR2 FQNEAQ. Study-wide results and caveats: With later analysis, a missense DCLRE1C variant became linked to TCR beta V- and J-gene trimming.

Sequencing was carried out using PBMCs. This clonotype was sampled from a man in his thirties or forties in good health and CMV-seropositive. This chain joins TRBV7-8 and TRBJ2-3, with 10 bases fitting TRBD1. The CDR3 region has the DNA TGTGCCAGCATCGGGACAGGGGTTAGCACAGATACGCAGTATTTT. Its translation is CASIGTGVSTDTQYF.